Detailed here is one T cell receptor beta chain. Germline assignment: CDR1 SGHDT and CDR2 YYEEEE. Trimming pared 1 base from V and 4 bases from J, leaving 11 bases between. The CDR3 runs to 14 residues. This sample stems from a study of T cell responses to AZD1222 COVID-19 vaccine. The table came from immunoSEQ multiplex PCR; TCRdb's copy has only in-frame clones and leaves some out. The repertoire holds about 130,000 clones, with over 70% as singletons. The chain recombines TRBV5-6 with TRBJ2-5; D perhaps matches TRBD1 (6 bases). The source is an adult in good health. Source: peripheral blood, taken on day 0 of AZD1222 vaccination. The CDR3 here is CASSLRQGTETQYF. The CDR3 region has the DNA TGTGCCAGCAGCTTGAGGCAGGGGACAGAGACCCAGTACTTC.